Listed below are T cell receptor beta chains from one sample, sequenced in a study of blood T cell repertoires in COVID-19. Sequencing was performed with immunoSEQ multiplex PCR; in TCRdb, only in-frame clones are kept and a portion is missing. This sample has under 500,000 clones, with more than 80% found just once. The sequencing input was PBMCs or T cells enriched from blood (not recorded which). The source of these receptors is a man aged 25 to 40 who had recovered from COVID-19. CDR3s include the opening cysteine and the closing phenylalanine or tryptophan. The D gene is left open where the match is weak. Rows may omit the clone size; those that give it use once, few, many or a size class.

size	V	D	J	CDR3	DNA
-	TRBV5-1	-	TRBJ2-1	CASSFSTYNEQFF	TGCGCCAGCAGCTTTAGTACCTACAATGAGCAGTTCTTC
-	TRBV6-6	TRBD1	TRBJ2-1	CASSRDQGAYNEQFF	TGTGCCAGCAGCCGGGACCAGGGGGCGTATAATGAGCAGTTCTTC
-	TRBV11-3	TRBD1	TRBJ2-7	CATSDRGPSYEQYF	TGTGCCACCTCCGACAGGGGGCCTTCCTACGAGCAGTACTTC
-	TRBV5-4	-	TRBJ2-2	CASSLDSGQGGELFF	TGTGCCAGCAGCTTGGATAGTGGCCAGGGCGGGGAGCTGTTTTTT
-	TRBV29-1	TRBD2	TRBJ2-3	CSVIGLAEGTQYF	TGCAGCGTAATAGGACTAGCGGAAGGTACGCAGTATTTT
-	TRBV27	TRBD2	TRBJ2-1	CASRPISGRASEQFF	TGTGCCAGCAGGCCAATTAGCGGGAGGGCGTCTGAGCAGTTCTTC
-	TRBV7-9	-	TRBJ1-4	CASSLGQAITSEKLFF	TGTGCCAGCAGCTTAGGGCAGGCGATCACGTCCGAAAAACTGTTTTTT
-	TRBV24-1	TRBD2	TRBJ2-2	CATSDLGVAGVTGELFF	TGTGCCACCAGTGATTTGGGGGTAGCGGGAGTCACCGGGGAGCTGTTTTTT
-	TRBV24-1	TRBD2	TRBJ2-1	CATSDPGTSGRPHEQFF	TGTGCCACCAGTGACCCCGGGACTAGCGGGAGGCCCCATGAGCAGTTCTTC
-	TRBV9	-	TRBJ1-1	CASSVQGESEAFF	TGTGCCAGCAGCGTGCAGGGTGAGTCTGAAGCTTTCTTT
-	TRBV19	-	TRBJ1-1	CASSITRREAEAFF	TGTGCCAGTAGTATTACTAGGAGGGAGGCTGAAGCTTTCTTT
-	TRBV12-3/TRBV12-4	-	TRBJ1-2	CASRLPGKHGYTF	TGTGCCAGCCGTTTGCCAGGGAAGCATGGCTACACCTTC
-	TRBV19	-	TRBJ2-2	CASSAGTPNTGELFF	TGTGCCAGTAGCGCCGGGACACCGAACACCGGGGAGCTGTTTTTT
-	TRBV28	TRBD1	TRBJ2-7	CATRDRGPIGQYF	TGTGCCACCCGGGACAGGGGGCCCATCGGGCAGTACTTC
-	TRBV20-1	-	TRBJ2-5	CSATQETQYF	TGCAGTGCTACACAAGAGACCCAGTACTTC
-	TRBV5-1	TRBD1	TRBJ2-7	CASSENSGTGFHEQYF	TGCGCCAGCAGCGAAAATTCCGGGACAGGGTTTCACGAGCAGTACTTC
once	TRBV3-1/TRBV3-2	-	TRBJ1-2	CASSASRNYGYTF	TGTGCCAGCAGTGCGTCAAGAAACTATGGCTACACCTTC
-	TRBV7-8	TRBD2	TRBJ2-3	CASSLGLAADTQYF	TGTGCCAGCAGCTTGGGACTAGCCGCCGATACGCAGTATTTT
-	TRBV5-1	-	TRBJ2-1	CASSLAGNYNEQFF	TGCGCCAGCAGCTTGGCGGGTAACTACAATGAGCAGTTCTTC
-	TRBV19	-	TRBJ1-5	CASNGPTSNQPQHF	TGTGCCAGTAATGGGCCGACGAGCAATCAGCCCCAGCATTTT
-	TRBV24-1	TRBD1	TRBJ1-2	CATSYSPGQGDRAGSGYTF	TGTGCCACCAGTTACTCACCGGGACAGGGGGATCGAGCGGGGAGTGGCTACACCTTC
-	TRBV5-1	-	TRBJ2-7	CASSASGSYEQYF	TGCGCCAGCAGCGCCTCCGGCTCCTACGAGCAGTACTTC
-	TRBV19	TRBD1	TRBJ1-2	CASSPDRGSNYGYTF	TGTGCCAGTAGCCCAGACAGGGGCTCTAACTATGGCTACACCTTC
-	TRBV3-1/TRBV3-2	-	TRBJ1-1	CASSLNGLSEAFF	TGTGCCAGCAGCCTTAACGGTCTCTCTGAAGCTTTCTTT
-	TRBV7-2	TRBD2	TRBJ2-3	CASSPDPLAGADTQYF	TGTGCCAGCAGTCCTGACCCACTAGCGGGAGCGGATACGCAGTATTTT
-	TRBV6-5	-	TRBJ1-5	CASSLDSRWPQHF	TGTGCCAGCAGTTTAGACTCCCGATGGCCCCAGCATTTT
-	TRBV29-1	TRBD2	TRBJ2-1	CSGKTQGRVSYNEQFF	TGCAGCGGAAAAACTCAAGGGAGGGTCTCCTACAATGAGCAGTTCTTC
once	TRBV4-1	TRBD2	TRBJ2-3	CASSQDVSGTSGLLTDTQYF	TGCGCCAGCAGCCAAGATGTCTCGGGGACTAGCGGGCTTCTGACAGATACGCAGTATTTT
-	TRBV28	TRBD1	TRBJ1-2	CASTGTGTGNYGYTF	TGTGCCAGCACAGGCACCGGGACAGGGAACTATGGCTACACCTTC
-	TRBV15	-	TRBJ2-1	CATSRGTDTPYNEQFF	TGTGCCACCAGCAGAGGGACAGATACCCCCTACAATGAGCAGTTCTTC
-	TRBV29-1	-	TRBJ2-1	CSVDSGIEQFF	TGCAGCGTTGACTCAGGGATTGAGCAGTTCTTC
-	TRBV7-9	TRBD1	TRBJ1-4	CALEGQGGEKLFF	TGTGCCTTGGAGGGACAGGGGGGTGAAAAACTGTTTTTT
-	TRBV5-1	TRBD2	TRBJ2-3	CASSLASSSGRFSDTQYF	TGCGCCAGCAGCTTGGCCTCATCTAGCGGGAGGTTCTCAGATACGCAGTATTTT